This TCR beta chain was sequenced during a study of T cells in Graves' hyperthyroidism and ophthalmopathy. This clonotype appeared a few times. Based on clinical symptoms, serum thyroxine and TRAb, thyroid ultrasound and orbital computed tomography, diagnoses were reached. V lost 10 bases to trimming and J lost 0 bases, with 13 bases between them. Germline CDR1 and CDR2: SGHDN and FVKESK. The CDR3 runs to 13 residues. The CDR3 regions of TCR beta were amplified from RNA transcripts. During a first-round RT-PCR of the TCR CDR3, the HTBI primer set was used. MiXCR, run by TCRdb on the multiplex PCR reads, gives a single entry per CDR3 protein. Here the sample spans some 720,000 distinct CDR3 sequences, roughly 15% being singletons.

The source of this sequence is a man aged 18 to 30 with Graves' hyperthyroidism. The chain carries TRBV14 and TRBJ2-7, with D maybe TRBD1 (6 bases). The specimen sequenced was blood. This CDR3 reads CATRGKGSYEQYF. CDR3 nucleotide sequence: TGTGCCACGAGGGGGAAAGGCTCCTACGAGCAGTACTTC.